This T cell receptor beta chain was captured by sequencing in a study of technical replicates of blood from several donors. The table lists this clone with a count of one. The data were produced by immunoSEQ multiplex PCR, yet TCRdb's version contains in-frame clones alone and is incomplete. Of tens of thousands of clones in the sample, approximately 96% were seen once. From germline, CDR1 is GTSNPN and CDR2 SVGIG (reference sequence). The CDR3 consists of 14 residues. J was trimmed by 8 bases and V by 5 bases; bases with no gene match: 7. Sample: T cells isolated from PBMCs. The receptor was derived from a human donor in good health. V and J are TRBV30 and TRBJ1-6, with 9 bases lining up with TRBD1. CDR3 DNA: TGTGCCTGGGGGACAGGGCACGGTGATTCACCCCTCCACTTT. Amino acids: CAWGTGHGDSPLHF.